The sequence of this TCR beta chain was determined in a study of CD8 T cells in Susac syndrome. Through negative isolation, CD4+ and CD8+ T cells were obtained, while TEMRA cells were enriched using FACS. The V end lost 1 base, the J end lost 7 bases, and 14 bases lay between the germline ends. The CDR3 has 15 amino acids. Random hexamers were used to reverse transcribe roughly 0.5 to 1 ug of RNA. TCRdb re-derived calls from the immunoSEQ multiplex PCR reads in MiXCR, one entry per CDR3 protein. This table holds 240,000 or so distinct CDR3 sequences, 90% to 96% found once. The TCR sequence derives from a human donor with Susac syndrome. This chain links TRBV12-3 or TRBV12-4 with TRBJ1-5; D call uncertain. The source material was CD4+ T cells from PBMCs. CDR3: CASSLGGSVAQPQHF. In DNA, the CDR3 is TGTGCCAGCAGTTTAGGAGGGTCGGTCGCCCAGCCCCAGCATTTT.